A selection of T cell receptor beta chains follows, all from one sample in a study of T-cell reconstitution after alpha-beta-depleted transplantation in children. Using its own MiXCR run on the PCR reads, TCRdb lists one record per CDR3 protein. This table has approximately 400,000 distinct CDR3 sequences, roughly 11% appearing once. The source material was PBMCs from the stem cell graft donor, sampled from the stem cell graft. These receptors all stem from a human donor who donated a stem cell graft to a child with acute myeloid leukemia. CDR3s include the opening cysteine and the closing phenylalanine or tryptophan. Fields, in order: V gene, D gene, clone size, J gene, CDR3 protein, CDR3 DNA. A D gene is named only where the DNA matches it firmly. Clone size is shown for a subset of rows, as once, few, many or a class of expanded clone.

v_gene: TRBV29-1; d_gene: TRBD2; abundance: -; j_gene: TRBJ2-7; CDR3aa: CSVEETSGSSYEQYF; CDR3nt: TGCAGCGTTGAAGAGACTAGCGGGAGCTCCTACGAGCAGTACTTC
v_gene: TRBV30; d_gene: -; abundance: few; j_gene: TRBJ1-5; CDR3aa: CAWSVHRDQPQHF; CDR3nt: TGTGCCTGGAGTGTTCATCGGGATCAGCCCCAGCATTTT
v_gene: TRBV29-1; d_gene: TRBD1; abundance: few; j_gene: TRBJ2-2; CDR3aa: CSVGGSDRGLLGELFF; CDR3nt: TGCAGCGTTGGAGGATCGGACAGGGGGCTACTCGGGGAGCTGTTTTTT
v_gene: TRBV4-2; d_gene: TRBD2; abundance: few; j_gene: TRBJ2-3; CDR3aa: CASSQVFAGLGTDTQYF; CDR3nt: TGTGCCAGCAGCCAAGTTTTCGCGGGACTAGGCACAGATACGCAGTATTTT
v_gene: TRBV27; d_gene: -; abundance: few; j_gene: TRBJ2-3; CDR3aa: CASSHYMDTDTQYF; CDR3nt: TGTGCCAGCAGTCACTACATGGACACAGATACGCAGTATTTT
v_gene: TRBV20-1; d_gene: TRBD2; abundance: few; j_gene: TRBJ2-4; CDR3aa: CSAGTSGGIQYF; CDR3nt: TGCAGTGCTGGGACTAGCGGGGGCATTCAGTACTTC
v_gene: TRBV29-1; d_gene: -; abundance: -; j_gene: TRBJ2-5; CDR3aa: CSVVTEETQYF; CDR3nt: TGCAGCGTTGTTACCGAGGAGACCCAGTACTTC
v_gene: TRBV6-5; d_gene: TRBD1; abundance: few; j_gene: TRBJ1-1; CDR3aa: CASSYFVPGQGANTEAFF; CDR3nt: TGTGCCAGCAGTTACTTCGTCCCGGGACAGGGGGCGAACACTGAAGCTTTCTTT
v_gene: TRBV12-3/TRBV12-4; d_gene: -; abundance: many; j_gene: TRBJ2-5; CDR3aa: CASSPAGTQYF; CDR3nt: TGTGCCAGCAGTCCAGCCGGGACCCAGTACTTC
v_gene: TRBV20-1; d_gene: TRBD2; abundance: few; j_gene: TRBJ2-3; CDR3aa: CSASGGDTDTQYF; CDR3nt: TGCAGTGCTAGCGGGGGGGACACAGATACGCAGTATTTT
v_gene: TRBV7-9; d_gene: -; abundance: -; j_gene: TRBJ1-1; CDR3aa: CASRERAEAFF; CDR3nt: TGTGCCAGCAGAGAAAGGGCTGAAGCTTTCTTT
v_gene: TRBV5-4; d_gene: -; abundance: many; j_gene: TRBJ2-3; CDR3aa: CASSLARQDTQYF; CDR3nt: TGTGCCAGCAGCTTGGCTCGCCAAGATACGCAGTATTTT
v_gene: TRBV12-3/TRBV12-4; d_gene: TRBD2; abundance: many; j_gene: TRBJ2-1; CDR3aa: CASSQGEERGEFF; CDR3nt: TGTGCCAGCAGTCAGGGAGAGGAGCGGGGAGAGTTCTTC
v_gene: TRBV7-2; d_gene: -; abundance: few; j_gene: TRBJ2-3; CDR3aa: CASSLFMTDTQYF; CDR3nt: TGTGCCAGCAGCTTATTTATGACAGATACGCAGTATTTT
v_gene: TRBV4-3; d_gene: TRBD2; abundance: many; j_gene: TRBJ2-3; CDR3aa: CASSQDWLAGVLDTQYF; CDR3nt: TGCGCCAGCAGCCAAGATTGGCTAGCGGGAGTCCTAGATACGCAGTATTTT
v_gene: TRBV2; d_gene: -; abundance: many; j_gene: TRBJ1-1; CDR3aa: CASSEGGGTGKGTFF; CDR3nt: TGTGCCAGCAGTGAAGGGGGGGGCACGGGTAAAGGGACTTTCTTT
v_gene: TRBV5-6; d_gene: -; abundance: few; j_gene: TRBJ2-1; CDR3aa: CASSGGGSGLSYNEQFF; CDR3nt: TGTGCCAGCAGCGGGGGAGGATCCGGCCTCTCCTACAATGAGCAGTTCTTC
v_gene: TRBV5-1; d_gene: -; abundance: -; j_gene: TRBJ1-1; CDR3aa: CASSLVVRTEAFF; CDR3nt: TGCGCCAGCAGCTTGGTTGTCCGCACTGAAGCTTTCTTT
v_gene: TRBV20-1; d_gene: TRBD2; abundance: -; j_gene: TRBJ2-1; CDR3aa: CSARGTAGGHNEQFF; CDR3nt: TGCAGTGCGCGGGGAACGGCGGGAGGGCACAATGAGCAGTTCTTC
v_gene: TRBV29-1; d_gene: -; abundance: few; j_gene: TRBJ2-2; CDR3aa: CSVAVGHTGELFF; CDR3nt: TGCAGCGTTGCGGTGGGCCACACCGGGGAGCTGTTTTTT
v_gene: TRBV11-2; d_gene: -; abundance: many; j_gene: TRBJ2-7; CDR3aa: CASSRGQLSYEQYF; CDR3nt: TGTGCCAGCAGCCGAGGACAGCTCTCCTACGAGCAGTACTTC
v_gene: TRBV20-1; d_gene: TRBD2; abundance: few; j_gene: TRBJ2-5; CDR3aa: CSASGLAGLQETQYF; CDR3nt: TGCAGTGCCTCTGGACTAGCGGGGTTACAAGAGACCCAGTACTTC
v_gene: TRBV7-2; d_gene: TRBD2; abundance: few; j_gene: TRBJ2-7; CDR3aa: CASSPSLAGDRYEQYF; CDR3nt: TGTGCCAGCAGCCCCTCGCTAGCGGGAGACCGGTACGAGCAGTACTTC
v_gene: TRBV5-1; d_gene: -; abundance: -; j_gene: TRBJ2-1; CDR3aa: CASGSDRSDNEQFF; CDR3nt: TGCGCCAGCGGATCGGACCGGAGTGACAATGAGCAGTTCTTC
v_gene: TRBV2; d_gene: -; abundance: -; j_gene: TRBJ2-7; CDR3aa: CASSKRWAKGFYEQYF; CDR3nt: TGTGCCAGCAGCAAAAGGTGGGCAAAAGGGTTCTACGAGCAGTACTTC
v_gene: TRBV20-1; d_gene: -; abundance: many; j_gene: TRBJ1-4; CDR3aa: CSARVRHLLVEKLFF; CDR3nt: TGCAGTGCTAGAGTCCGGCATCTCTTGGTTGAAAAACTGTTTTTT
v_gene: TRBV6-5; d_gene: TRBD2; abundance: few; j_gene: TRBJ2-5; CDR3aa: CASSRGTMKETQYF; CDR3nt: TGTGCCAGCAGCCGCGGGACTATGAAAGAGACCCAGTACTTC
v_gene: TRBV7-6; d_gene: -; abundance: -; j_gene: TRBJ2-1; CDR3aa: CASSLAFPPLEQFF; CDR3nt: TGTGCCAGCAGCTTAGCGTTTCCGCCCCTTGAGCAGTTCTTC
v_gene: TRBV4-2; d_gene: -; abundance: few; j_gene: TRBJ2-3; CDR3aa: CASSPAGGASPSSTDTQYF; CDR3nt: TGTGCCAGCAGCCCCGCTGGAGGGGCCAGCCCTTCTAGCACAGATACGCAGTATTTT
v_gene: TRBV4-2; d_gene: TRBD2; abundance: -; j_gene: TRBJ2-2; CDR3aa: CASSPQASGNGGELFF; CDR3nt: TGTGCCAGCAGCCCTCAGGCTAGCGGGAACGGCGGGGAGCTGTTTTTT
v_gene: TRBV6-4; d_gene: -; abundance: few; j_gene: TRBJ2-5; CDR3aa: CASSEGPGQETQYF; CDR3nt: TGTGCCAGCAGTGAGGGACCGGGGCAAGAGACCCAGTACTTC
v_gene: TRBV20-1; d_gene: TRBD2; abundance: few; j_gene: TRBJ2-1; CDR3aa: CSARDVDSGGAYNEQFF; CDR3nt: TGCAGTGCTAGAGATGTTGATAGCGGGGGGGCCTACAATGAGCAGTTCTTC
v_gene: TRBV20-1; d_gene: TRBD2; abundance: few; j_gene: TRBJ2-5; CDR3aa: CSANPAGGPETQYF; CDR3nt: TGCAGTGCCAACCCAGCGGGGGGGCCGGAGACCCAGTACTTC
v_gene: TRBV10-3; d_gene: TRBD1; abundance: -; j_gene: TRBJ2-3; CDR3aa: CAISGTGGWDTQYF; CDR3nt: TGTGCCATCAGTGGGACAGGGGGTTGGGATACGCAGTATTTT
v_gene: TRBV7-9; d_gene: TRBD2; abundance: few; j_gene: TRBJ2-3; CDR3aa: CASSQTSGESDTQYF; CDR3nt: TGTGCCAGCAGCCAGACTAGCGGGGAATCAGATACGCAGTATTTT
v_gene: TRBV9; d_gene: -; abundance: few; j_gene: TRBJ1-2; CDR3aa: CASSGYGGRKNYGYTF; CDR3nt: TGTGCCAGCAGCGGCTATGGGGGGCGGAAGAACTATGGCTACACCTTC
v_gene: TRBV20-1; d_gene: TRBD2; abundance: -; j_gene: TRBJ2-1; CDR3aa: CSETPPGGFNEQFF; CDR3nt: TGCAGCGAGACCCCACCGGGGGGTTTCAATGAGCAGTTCTTC
v_gene: TRBV12-5; d_gene: -; abundance: -; j_gene: TRBJ1-5; CDR3aa: CASVESGGALQPQHF; CDR3nt: TGTGCTAGTGTCGAAAGTGGGGGGGCTCTTCAGCCCCAGCATTTT
v_gene: TRBV20-1; d_gene: -; abundance: many; j_gene: TRBJ2-3; CDR3aa: CSATQTTGADTQYF; CDR3nt: TGCAGTGCCACACAGACAACCGGGGCAGATACGCAGTATTTT
v_gene: TRBV20-1; d_gene: TRBD2; abundance: -; j_gene: TRBJ2-7; CDR3aa: CSAKFSGRGYEQYF; CDR3nt: TGCAGTGCCAAGTTTAGCGGGAGGGGGTACGAGCAGTACTTC
v_gene: TRBV6-2/TRBV6-3; d_gene: -; abundance: many; j_gene: TRBJ1-1; CDR3aa: CASSYSTAEAFF; CDR3nt: TGTGCCAGCAGTTACTCGACAGCTGAAGCCTTCTTT
v_gene: TRBV7-2; d_gene: TRBD1; abundance: few; j_gene: TRBJ2-6; CDR3aa: CASSSPNRGLGANVLTF; CDR3nt: TGTGCCAGCAGCTCCCCAAACAGGGGGCTTGGGGCCAACGTCCTGACTTTC
v_gene: TRBV20-1; d_gene: TRBD2; abundance: once; j_gene: TRBJ2-7; CDR3aa: CCARVGAGGIYEQYF; CDR3nt: TGCTGTGCTAGAGTTGGAGCGGGGGGGATTTACGAGCAGTACTTC
v_gene: TRBV21-1; d_gene: -; abundance: many; j_gene: TRBJ1-3; CDR3aa: CASSKSHSTTGNTIYF; CDR3nt: TGTGCCAGCAGCAAAAGCCACAGCACCACTGGAAACACCATATATTTT
v_gene: TRBV12-3/TRBV12-4; d_gene: -; abundance: -; j_gene: TRBJ2-2; CDR3aa: CASSPGMPTGELFF; CDR3nt: TGTGCCAGCAGCCCGGGGATGCCCACCGGGGAGCTGTTTTTT
v_gene: TRBV6-4; d_gene: -; abundance: -; j_gene: TRBJ1-4; CDR3aa: CASSEFPGEKLFF; CDR3nt: TGTGCCAGCAGTGAGTTCCCTGGGGAAAAACTGTTTTTT